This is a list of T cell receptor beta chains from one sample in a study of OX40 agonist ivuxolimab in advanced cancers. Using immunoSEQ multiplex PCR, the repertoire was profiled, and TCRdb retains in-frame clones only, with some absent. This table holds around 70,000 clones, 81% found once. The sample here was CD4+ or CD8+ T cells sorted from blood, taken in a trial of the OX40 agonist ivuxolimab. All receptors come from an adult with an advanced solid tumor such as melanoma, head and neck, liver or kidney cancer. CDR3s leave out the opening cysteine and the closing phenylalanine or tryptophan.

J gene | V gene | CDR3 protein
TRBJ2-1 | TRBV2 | ASSGSLAGTNEQF
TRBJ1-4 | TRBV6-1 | ASSERFGRTNEKLF
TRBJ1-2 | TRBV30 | AWSSGLNDGYT
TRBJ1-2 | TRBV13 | ASSPGETPLNYGYT
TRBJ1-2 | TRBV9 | ASSGDSSRPNYGYT
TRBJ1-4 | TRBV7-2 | ASSLYDEKLF
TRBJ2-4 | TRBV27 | ASGPGAGNIQY
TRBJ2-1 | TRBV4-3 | ASSQGLAGVGEQF
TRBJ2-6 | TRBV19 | ASSGRERGSGANVLT
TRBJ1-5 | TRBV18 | ASSPPGGGWQPQH
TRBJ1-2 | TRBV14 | ASSPRTGGYGYT
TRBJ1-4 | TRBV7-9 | ASSPAWTGGEKLF
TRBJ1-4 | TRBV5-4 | ASRIQGNEKLF
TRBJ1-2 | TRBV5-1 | ASSWTAGDDYGYT
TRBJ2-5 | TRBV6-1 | ASSEASGGQETQY
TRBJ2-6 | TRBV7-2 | ASSDTGRQSRANVLT
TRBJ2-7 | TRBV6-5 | ASTGQGTYEQY
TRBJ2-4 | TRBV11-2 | ASSLDPFLSGGTKNIQY
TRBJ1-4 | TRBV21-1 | ASSKVVKGSTNEKLF
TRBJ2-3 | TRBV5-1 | ASSLVPQGKDTQY
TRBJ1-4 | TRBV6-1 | ASSQPATNEKLF
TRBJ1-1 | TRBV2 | ASTGQGGTEAF
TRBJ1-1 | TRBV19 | ASSMGTGRAVNTEAF
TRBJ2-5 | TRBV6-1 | ASINRVTIQEIQY
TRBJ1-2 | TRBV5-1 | ASSPMTGNYGYT
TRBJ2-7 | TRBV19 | ASSIGSGGAEQY
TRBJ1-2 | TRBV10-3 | AISDPGLGNYGYT
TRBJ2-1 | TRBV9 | ASSMGLASGDEQF
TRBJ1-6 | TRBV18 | ASSSGQNNSPLH
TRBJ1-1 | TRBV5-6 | ASSLGGAKAPF
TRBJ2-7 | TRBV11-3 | ASSSRLAEQY
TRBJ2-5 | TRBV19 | ASRQSGETQY
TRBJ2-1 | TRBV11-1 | ASSLEGAGAPYNEQF
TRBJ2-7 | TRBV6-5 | ASNQAGSSYEQY